This TCR beta chain was sequenced for a study of control samples from healthy donors and cancer patients. TCRdb's copy holds only in-frame clones and misses some; the assay was immunoSEQ multiplex PCR. Of about 180,000 clones listed, 90% are singletons. This clonotype was obtained from a woman aged 45-65 years in good health. Material for sequencing was blood.

The chain's CDR3 is CASSYQGQATNEKLFF. The CDR3 DNA sequence: TGTGCCAGCAGTTACCAGGGACAGGCAACTAATGAAAAACTGTTTTTT. The V and J genes are TRBV6-6 and TRBJ1-4; TRBD1 aligns across 8 bases. Trimming removed 2 bases from V and 0 bases from J; junction bases left unmatched: 2. The CDR3 has 16 residues. Per germline, CDR1 MNHNY and CDR2 SVGAGI (reference sequence).